This entry lists 11 T cell receptor beta chains sequenced from one sample in a study of blood T cells in healthy people across ages. A second PCR of roughly 7 to 11 cycles used a sample-barcoded 5' primer and a J-beta primer mix. TCRdb itself ran the 5' RACE reads through MiXCR, one entry per CDR3 protein. The sample has 1,800,000 or so distinct CDR3 sequences; about two fifths are singletons. The material sequenced was blood. These receptors came from a human donor in good health.

This clonotype appeared a few times. The CDR3 coding sequence is TGTGCCAGCAGCCACGAAGTACATACTTTCTATGGCTACACCTTC. Its protein product is CASSHEVHTFYGYTF. J is TRBJ1-2 and V is TRBV5-5; D is unresolved. Trimming removed 4 bases from V and 4 bases from J, with 17 bases in between. This CDR3 spans 15 amino acids. From germline, CDR1 is SGHKS and CDR2 YYEKEE (reference sequence).

As DNA, the CDR3 is TGTGCCATCAGTAGCGGGGGGGCCAGCAATGAGCAGTTCTTC. Protein product: CAISSGGASNEQFF. The chain uses TRBV10-3 and TRBJ2-1; TRBD2 agrees at 10 bases. V gave up 5 bases and J gave up 6 bases; unmatched junction bases: 4. From germline, CDR1 is ENHRY and CDR2 SYGVKD. The CDR3 runs 14 residues.

The chain combines TRBV27 with TRBJ2-7; perhaps D is TRBD1 or TRBD2 (5 bases each). Germline loops: CDR1 MNHEY, CDR2 SMNVEV (reference sequence). V shed 0 bases and J shed 4 bases, with 16 bases lying between them. CDR3 length: 16 residues. The CDR3 loop is CASSLSPGTVSYEQYF. CDR3 nucleotide sequence: TGTGCCAGCAGTTTATCCCCCGGGACGGTTAGTTACGAGCAGTACTTC.

V and J are TRBV11-2 and TRBJ2-5; D possibly corresponds to TRBD1 (6 bases). The ends were cut back, 5 bases at V and 6 bases at J, with 16 bases in the middle. The CDR3 sequence is 14 residues long. Germline CDR1 and CDR2: SGHAT and FQNNGV. The CDR3 nucleotides are TGTGCCAGCAGCGTAACGCAGGGGTTGAAGACCCAGTACTTC. This codes for CASSVTQGLKTQYF.

The chain combines TRBV7-8 with TRBJ2-4; D may be TRBD2 (5 bases). The CDR3 contains 16 residues. Trimming stripped 5 bases from V and 0 bases from J, with 14 bases between. Germline V gives CDR1 SGHVS, CDR2 FQNEAQ. The DNA of the CDR3 is TGTGCCAGCAGCCGTCTAGCAGGAATAGCCAAAAACATTCAGTACTTC. This gives the protein CASSRLAGIAKNIQYF.

This clonotype was seen a handful of times. This sequence joins TRBV20-1 and TRBJ2-1; D unclear. The germline V gene encodes CDR1 DFQATT and CDR2 SNEGSKA (reference sequence). This CDR3 region has 13 residues. Trimming removed 5 bases at V and 2 bases at J, with 10 bases between. In DNA, the CDR3 is TGCAGTGCTCCCCGGGCAGCCTACAATGAGCAGTTCTTC. Its protein is CSAPRAAYNEQFF.

This clonotype turned up a few times. The rearrangement links TRBV6-5 to TRBJ2-2; perhaps D is TRBD1 or TRBD2 (5 bases each). The length of the CDR3 is 16 residues. Germline V lookup: CDR1 MNHEY, CDR2 SVGAGI. With 11 bases removed from V and 0 bases from J, the gap between germline ends came to 19 bases. CDR3 region: CAARGAGTSNTGELFF. The CDR3 region has the DNA TGTGCCGCCCGAGGGGCGGGCACCTCGAACACCGGGGAGCTGTTTTTT.

This chain connects TRBV9 to TRBJ1-2; 7 nucleotides align to TRBD1. CDR3 length: 15 residues. V shed 0 bases, J shed 8 bases, and the junction held 10 bases outside the gene matches. Looked up from germline, CDR1 is SGDLS and CDR2 is YYNGEE. The CDR3 nucleotides are TGTGCCAGCAGCGTAGCTACACAGGGGAGTTGGGGCTACACCTTC. Amino acids: CASSVATQGSWGYTF.

This chain links TRBV2 with TRBJ2-4, with 9 bases aligning to TRBD1. The CDR3 is 14 residues long. Germline V gene lookup returns CDR1 SNHLY and CDR2 FYNNEI. V shed 3 bases and J 13 bases; nucleotides not matched to a gene: 10. The CDR3 loop reads CASSEGQGLREQYF. In nucleotides, the CDR3 is TGTGCCAGCAGTGAGGGACAGGGACTAAGGGAGCAGTACTTC.

This clonotype was found a few times. The rearrangement joins TRBV6-1 to TRBJ1-2, with D unclear. The CDR3 contains 14 residues. Deletions cut 6 bases from V and 6 bases from J, with 17 bases between. Germline lookup yields CDR1 MNHNS and CDR2 SASEGT. The CDR3 region is CASRIPGDWDGYTF. For the CDR3, the DNA is TGTGCCAGCAGAATTCCGGGAGATTGGGATGGCTACACCTTC.

In its sample, this clonotype was seen a few times. V is TRBV6-6 and J is TRBJ2-7; 11 bases are shared with TRBD1. The germline CDR1 and CDR2 sequences are MNHNY and SVGAGI (reference sequence). The CDR3 runs to 14 residues. Losses at the gene ends were 6 bases for V and 5 bases for J; bases not matched to a gene: 6. The CDR3 coding sequence is TGTGCCAGCAGACCGGACAGGGGGCCGGACGAGCAGTACTTC. It encodes CASRPDRGPDEQYF.